These 23 T cell receptor beta chains share one sample of origin, sequenced in a study of cytomegalovirus exposure and HLA in healthy donors. 60 Vbeta and 13 Jbeta primers were used in PCR. Sequencing was performed with immunoSEQ multiplex PCR; in TCRdb, only in-frame clones are kept and a portion is missing. Of 85,000 to 90,000 clones in the sample, about 76% were seen once. Sequenced material: PBMCs. The receptors come from a man aged 30 to 39 in good health and CMV-seropositive.

V is TRBV5-4 and J is TRBJ2-1, with 10 bases that match TRBD2. Trimming cost V 9 bases and J 10 bases; bases outside gene matches: 13. The CDR3 is 14 amino acids. Germline assignment: CDR1 SGHNT and CDR2 YYREEE (reference sequence). CDR3 amino acids: CAIRKAGGRLEQFF. The CDR3 bases are TGTGCCATCAGAAAAGCGGGGGGGCGGTTGGAGCAGTTCTTC. Drawing the rest from reference TRBV5-4 and TRBJ2-1, the complete variable domain is ETGVTQSPTHLIKTRGQQVTLRCSSQSGHNTVSWYQQALGQGPQFIFQYYREEENGRGNFPPRFSGLQFPNYSSELNVNALELDDSALYLCAIRKAGGRLEQFFGPGTRLTVL.

V gene TRBV4-1 combines with J gene TRBJ2-6, with D perhaps TRBD2 (5 bases). Germline V gives CDR1 MGHRA, CDR2 YSYEKL. V lost 1 base, J lost 0 bases, and 13 bases lay in between. CDR3 length: 18 residues. CDR3 coding DNA: TGCGCCAGCAGCCAAGTGGCAGCGGCCATCTCTGGGGCCAACGTCCTGACTTTC. It specifies CASSQVAAAISGANVLTF.

This chain uses TRBV30 with TRBJ1-4, with 9 bases fitting TRBD1. This CDR3 contains 14 residues. Germline CDR1 reads GTSNPN; CDR2 reads SVGIG (reference sequence). V was pared by 0 bases and J by 7 bases, with 3 bases of the junction left unmatched. The CDR3 DNA reads TGTGCCTGGAGTGTGACGGACAGGGGTGAAAAACTGTTTTTT. It yields the protein CAWSVTDRGEKLFF.

This clone was seen more than once but under ten times. The rearrangement links TRBV4-1 to TRBJ2-3; 10 bases align to TRBD2. Germline assignment: CDR1 MGHRA and CDR2 YSYEKL. This CDR3 contains 16 residues. V lost 0 bases, J lost 8 bases, and 8 bases stayed unmatched. This chain's CDR3 is CASSQDLAGGMGTQYF. The CDR3 bases are TGCGCCAGCAGCCAAGATTTAGCGGGGGGAATGGGTACGCAGTATTTT.

This clone appeared a single time. The J gene is TRBJ2-4, the V gene TRBV4-1, with D possibly TRBD2 on 5 matching bases. V gave up 3 bases and J gave up 1 base, with 13 bases separating them. The CDR3 has 16 amino acids. Germline V gene lookup returns CDR1 MGHRA and CDR2 YSYEKL. The CDR3 DNA follows: TGCGCCAGCAGCCAGTTCGGGTGGGAGGCCAAAAACATTCAGTACTTC. Protein product: CASSQFGWEAKNIQYF.

The gene calls are TRBV6-5 and TRBJ2-3; D is possibly TRBD1 (6 bases). In germline, CDR1 is MNHEY, CDR2 SVGAGI. The CDR3 runs to 15 residues. V lost 2 bases, J lost 4 bases, and 13 bases lay in between. The CDR3 DNA follows: TGTGCCAGCAGTTACACCGGGACACCCTCAGATACGCAGTATTTT. It is translated as CASSYTGTPSDTQYF.

This chain links TRBV7-7 with TRBJ2-5; D possibly corresponds to TRBD1 (6 bases). The CDR3 is 13 residues long. The V gene lost 5 bases and the J gene lost 4 bases, with 11 bases spanning the gap. CDR1 is SSHAT and CDR2 is FNYEAQ in the germline V gene (reference sequence). The CDR3: CASSRDIRETQYF. DNA of the CDR3: TGTGCCAGCAGCCGGGACATCCGAGAGACCCAGTACTTC.

This clone was counted between two and nine times. V usage is TRBV5-5 and J usage is TRBJ2-1; 9 nucleotides align to TRBD2. The germline V gene encodes CDR1 SGHKS and CDR2 YYEKEE (reference sequence). V lost 6 bases, J lost 0 bases, and 4 bases stayed unmatched. The CDR3 is made up of 15 amino acids. The CDR3 nucleotides read TGTGCCAGCATCCTTAGCGGGAGCTCCTACAATGAGCAGTTCTTC. This encodes CASILSGSSYNEQFF.

This clone was found once. One end of the junction is discordant with germline, which a read error may explain. The V call is TRBV7-9, the J call TRBJ2-2, with 8 bases identical to TRBD2. CDR3 length: 16 residues. The V gene's germline CDR1 is SEHNR and CDR2 FQNEAQ (reference sequence). CDR3 region: CSSSKTGGPGTGELFF. In DNA, the CDR3 is TGTTCCAGCAGCAAAACGGGGGGGCCTGGCACCGGGGAGCTGTTTTTT.

CDR3 coding DNA: TGCGCCAGCAGCTTGGATATCCGCTATGGCTACACCTTC. Translating it yields CASSLDIRYGYTF. The chain couples TRBV5-1 to TRBJ1-2; D not resolved. Germline V gene data show CDR1 as SGHRS and CDR2 as YFSETQ. The V gene lost 0 bases and the J gene lost 4 bases, with 7 bases spanning the gap. The CDR3 length is 13 residues.

This rearrangement joins TRBV5-8 to TRBJ2-5, with D maybe TRBD1 (6 bases). The V gene's germline CDR1 is SGHTS and CDR2 YDEGEE. Trimming took off 0 bases at V and 5 bases at J, with 17 bases between the two ends. The CDR3 extends over 16 amino acids. CDR3 bases: TGTGCCAGCAGCTTGGGGCAGGGGATCGAGTTTGAGACCCAGTACTTC. This gives the protein CASSLGQGIEFETQYF.

This chain joins TRBV10-3 and TRBJ1-1, with 9 bases aligning to TRBD1. The CDR3 consists of 17 residues. CDR1 is ENHRY, CDR2 SYGVKD, per germline. V lost 7 bases and J lost 4; bases outside the gene matches: 16. Here the CDR3 DNA reads TGTGCCATCACTGACCGGGACAGGGACTTTAGGGGCACTGAAGCTTTCTTT. Amino acid sequence: CAITDRDRDFRGTEAFF.

This clone showed up many times. The chain joins TRBV30 to TRBJ1-1; no reliable D call. Between the trimmed V and J ends, which lost 4 bases and 5 bases, there was a span of 20 bases. Germline CDR1 and CDR2: GTSNPN and SVGIG (reference sequence). CDR3 size: 15 residues. The CDR3 protein is CAWNTLGKGSTEAFF. DNA for the CDR3: TGTGCCTGGAACACTCTGGGCAAAGGGAGTACTGAAGCTTTCTTT.

This chain uses TRBV6-1 with TRBJ2-5; possible D gene TRBD1, 6 bases. Germline values: CDR1 MNHNS, CDR2 SASEGT. The CDR3 has 16 amino acids. Trimming left V 4 bases short and J 5 bases short, with 20 bases between. The CDR3 loop reads CASSAGVVGAGETQYF. The CDR3 bases are TGTGCCAGCAGTGCCGGAGTAGTGGGGGCTGGGGAGACCCAGTACTTC.

The chain couples TRBV30 to TRBJ2-5; 10 bases fit TRBD2. The CDR3 has 15 amino acids. Losses at the gene ends were 2 bases for V and 5 bases for J; bases not matched to a gene: 8. Germline CDR1 and CDR2: GTSNPN and SVGIG (reference sequence). CDR3 loop: CAWSPGAGGLETQYF. CDR3 in DNA: TGTGCCTGGAGTCCGGGAGCGGGGGGGCTTGAGACCCAGTACTTC.

The chain combines TRBV19 with TRBJ1-1, with D possibly matching TRBD1 (6 bases). Germline V lookup: CDR1 LNHDA, CDR2 SQIVND (reference sequence). Trimming cost V 5 bases and J 1 base, with 14 bases left between them. This CDR3 comprises 15 residues. CDR3 region: CASSHIPQGNTEAFF. The DNA of the CDR3 is TGTGCCAGTAGTCATATTCCACAGGGGAACACTGAAGCTTTCTTT.

This chain joins TRBV7-9 and TRBJ2-5; D is perhaps TRBD2 (5 bases). CDR3 size: 15 residues. Trimming left V 5 bases short and J 0 bases short, with 13 bases between. Germline assignment: CDR1 SEHNR and CDR2 FQNEAQ (reference sequence). In DNA form, the CDR3 reads TGTGCCAGCAGCCTACAGCCGGGGTACCAAGAGACCCAGTACTTC. Residues: CASSLQPGYQETQYF.

There are a few counts of this clone. J is TRBJ2-3 and V is TRBV19; 13 bases align to TRBD2. In germline, CDR1 is LNHDA, CDR2 SQIVND (reference sequence). This CDR3 has 16 residues. Trimming cost V 5 bases and J 5 bases; bases outside gene matches: 7. CDR3 amino acids: CASSFQLAGGKDTQYF. CDR3 sequence (DNA): TGTGCCAGTAGTTTTCAACTAGCGGGGGGGAAAGATACGCAGTATTTT.

This chain uses TRBV30 with TRBJ2-6; 8 nucleotides line up with TRBD2. The CDR3 covers 16 residues. J was trimmed by 3 bases and V by 4 bases; bases with no gene match: 8. CDR1 is GTSNPN and CDR2 is SVGIG in the germline V gene (reference sequence). CDR3 nucleotides: TGTGCCTGGACCGGGAGGGGCAAGATTGGGGCCAACGTCCTGACTTTC. Its translation: CAWTGRGKIGANVLTF.

The CDR3 reads CASSTRGAGETQYF. The CDR3 DNA reads as TGTGCCAGCAGCACGCGGGGGGCCGGTGAGACCCAGTACTTC. J is TRBJ2-5 and V is TRBV13; 8 bases are shared with TRBD2. The germline V gene encodes CDR1 PRHDT and CDR2 FYEKMQ (reference sequence). The CDR3 length is 14 residues. Unmatched junction bases numbered 7, after V lost 5 bases and J lost 5 bases.

The chain is built from TRBV29-1 and TRBJ1-1; 7 bases align to TRBD1. Germline V lookup: CDR1 SQVTM, CDR2 ANQGSEA. The V gene end was trimmed by 6 bases and the J gene end by 7 bases; junction bases not matched to a gene: 8. The CDR3 extends over 12 amino acids. Here the CDR3 reads CSVHGTAYEAFF. The CDR3 nucleotides are TGCAGCGTACACGGGACAGCGTATGAAGCTTTCTTT. The entire variable domain, with the rest obtained from reference TRBV29-1 and TRBJ1-1, is as follows: SAVISQKPSRDICQRGTSLTIQCQVDSQVTMMFWYRQQPGQSLTLIATANQGSEATYESGFVIDKFPISRPNLTFSTLTVSNMSPEDSSIYLCSVHGTAYEAFFGQGTRLTVV.

The rearrangement uses TRBV30 and TRBJ2-1; possible D gene TRBD1, 5 bases. Per germline, CDR1 GTSNPN and CDR2 SVGIG (reference sequence). This CDR3 is built from 13 residues. V gave up 4 bases and J gave up 5 bases, with 12 bases separating them. This CDR3 reads CAWIRTNHNEQFF. The CDR3 nucleotides read TGTGCCTGGATACGGACAAACCACAATGAGCAGTTCTTC.

The J gene is TRBJ2-7, the V gene TRBV28; 7 nucleotides line up with TRBD2. This CDR3 spans 15 amino acids. CDR1 MDHEN and CDR2 SYDVKM come from the germline V gene. Trimming took 5 bases from V and 1 from J; bases not matched to a gene: 8. CDR3 bases: TGTGCCAGCAGTGACACCGGGACTAAGTCCTACGAGCAGTACTTC. Translated, it gives CASSDTGTKSYEQYF.